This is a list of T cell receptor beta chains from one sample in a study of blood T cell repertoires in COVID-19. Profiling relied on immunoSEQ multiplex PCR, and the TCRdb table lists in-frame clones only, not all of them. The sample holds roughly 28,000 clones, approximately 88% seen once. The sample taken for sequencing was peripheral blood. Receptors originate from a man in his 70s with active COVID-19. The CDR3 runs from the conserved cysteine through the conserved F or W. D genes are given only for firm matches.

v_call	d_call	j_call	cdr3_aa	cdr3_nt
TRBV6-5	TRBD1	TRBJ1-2	CASRTGTEGGYTF	TGTGCCAGCAGAACTGGGACAGAGGGTGGCTACACCTTC
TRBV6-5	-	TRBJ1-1	CASSYVTGGAEAFF	TGTGCCAGCAGTTACGTGACAGGAGGAGCTGAAGCTTTCTTT
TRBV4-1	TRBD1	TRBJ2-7	CASSQVRTGAFYEQYF	TGCGCCAGCAGCCAAGTCAGGACAGGGGCCTTCTACGAGCAGTACTTC
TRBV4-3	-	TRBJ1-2	CASSPNFAGSYGYTF	TGCGCCAGCAGCCCTAACTTTGCAGGCTCCTATGGCTACACCTTC
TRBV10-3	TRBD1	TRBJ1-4	CAISGTFVEGTGGSSTEKLFF	TGTGCCATCAGTGGAACTTTCGTGGAAGGGACAGGGGGCTCAAGTACTGAAAAACTGTTTTTT
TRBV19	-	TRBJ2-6	CASSNGGQWVSGANVLTF	TGTGCCAGTAGTAACGGGGGTCAATGGGTCTCTGGGGCCAACGTCCTGACTTTC
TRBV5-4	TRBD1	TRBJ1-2	CASSSRDRGRYGYTF	TGTGCCAGCAGCTCCCGGGACAGGGGCCGGTATGGCTACACCTTC
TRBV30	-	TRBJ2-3	CAWGASTDTQYF	TGTGCCTGGGGGGCCAGCACAGATACGCAGTATTTT
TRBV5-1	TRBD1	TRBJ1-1	CASSSVPGQGWNTEAFF	TGCGCCAGCAGCTCCGTACCGGGACAGGGATGGAACACTGAAGCTTTCTTT
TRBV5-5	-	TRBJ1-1	CASSLGGYGTEAFF	TGTGCCAGCAGCTTGGGAGGGTACGGCACTGAAGCTTTCTTT
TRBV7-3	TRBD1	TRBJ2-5	CASSPGGTETQYF	TGTGCCAGCAGCCCAGGGGGCACCGAGACCCAGTACTTC